This is a list of T cell receptor beta chains from one sample in a study of blood T cells in healthy people across ages. A single record per CDR3 protein comes from TCRdb applying MiXCR to the 5' RACE reads. The table has 1,800,000 or so distinct CDR3 sequences, around 40% seen once. Specimen: blood. These receptors were taken from a human donor in good health. Both conserved end residues are part of each CDR3. Fields, in order: D gene, J gene, clone size, V gene, CDR3 protein, CDR3 DNA. A D gene is named only where the DNA matches it firmly. The listing skips clone size in some rows; elsewhere it reads once, few, many or a size class.

d_gene: TRBD2
j_gene: TRBJ2-6
abundance: few
v_gene: TRBV20-1
CDR3aa: CSARGRSGVSSGANVLTF
CDR3nt: TGCAGTGCTAGAGGCCGTAGCGGGGTGAGCTCTGGGGCCAACGTCCTGACTTTC

d_gene: TRBD1
j_gene: TRBJ2-7
abundance: -
v_gene: TRBV5-1
CDR3aa: CASSTGQGKSHEQYF
CDR3nt: TGCGCCAGCAGCACCGGACAGGGGAAATCGCACGAGCAGTACTTC

d_gene: -
j_gene: TRBJ2-7
abundance: -
v_gene: TRBV11-2
CDR3aa: CASSSVEGPYEQYF
CDR3nt: TGTGCCAGCAGCTCCGTTGAGGGACCATACGAGCAGTACTTC

d_gene: -
j_gene: TRBJ1-2
abundance: few
v_gene: TRBV20-1
CDR3aa: CSARTSGSDLYGYTF
CDR3nt: TGCAGTGCTAGAACGTCAGGCTCCGACCTGTATGGCTACACCTTC

d_gene: TRBD1
j_gene: TRBJ2-5
abundance: few
v_gene: TRBV5-1
CDR3aa: CARTDRGGKTQYF
CDR3nt: TGCGCCAGAACAGACAGGGGTGGTAAGACCCAGTACTTC

d_gene: -
j_gene: TRBJ2-7
abundance: -
v_gene: TRBV11-1
CDR3aa: CASSLVGEGPNYEQYF
CDR3nt: TGTGCCAGCAGCTTAGTTGGAGAAGGGCCTAATTACGAGCAGTACTTC

d_gene: TRBD2
j_gene: TRBJ2-5
abundance: -
v_gene: TRBV24-1
CDR3aa: CATSTSGGARETQYF
CDR3nt: TGTGCCACCAGTACAAGCGGGGGGGCCCGAGAGACCCAGTACTTC

d_gene: TRBD1
j_gene: TRBJ2-7
abundance: many
v_gene: TRBV5-1
CDR3aa: CASSGGQGVYEQYF
CDR3nt: TGTGCCAGCAGTGGGGGACAGGGGGTCTACGAGCAGTACTTC

d_gene: TRBD2
j_gene: TRBJ2-1
abundance: few
v_gene: TRBV6-4
CDR3aa: CASSPPELAGELGHNEQFF
CDR3nt: TGTGCCAGCAGCCCTCCGGAACTAGCGGGGGAACTCGGACACAATGAGCAGTTCTTC

d_gene: -
j_gene: TRBJ2-5
abundance: -
v_gene: TRBV4-1
CDR3aa: CASSQAPAVSKETQYF
CDR3nt: TGCGCCAGCAGCCAAGCCCCCGCGGTATCTAAAGAGACCCAGTACTTC

d_gene: -
j_gene: TRBJ2-1
abundance: -
v_gene: TRBV20-1
CDR3aa: CSARVRGRGETNEQFF
CDR3nt: TGCAGTGCTAGAGTGAGAGGGCGGGGCGAAACCAATGAGCAGTTCTTC

d_gene: -
j_gene: TRBJ2-5
abundance: few
v_gene: TRBV20-1
CDR3aa: CSAEAHETQYF
CDR3nt: TGCAGTGCTGAGGCCCATGAGACCCAGTACTTC

d_gene: -
j_gene: TRBJ1-2
abundance: few
v_gene: TRBV6-1
CDR3aa: CASIGGFGVNYGYTF
CDR3nt: TGTGCCAGCATCGGAGGTTTCGGAGTGAACTATGGCTACACCTTC

d_gene: TRBD1
j_gene: TRBJ1-2
abundance: -
v_gene: TRBV29-1
CDR3aa: CSVEQGAPVANYGYIF
CDR3nt: TGCAGCGTTGAGCAGGGGGCCCCCGTAGCTAACTATGGCTACATCTTC

d_gene: -
j_gene: TRBJ2-1
abundance: -
v_gene: TRBV18
CDR3aa: CASSPSRSRDEQFF
CDR3nt: TGTGCCAGCTCCCCGTCCCGATCTCGTGATGAGCAGTTCTTC

d_gene: -
j_gene: TRBJ2-7
abundance: -
v_gene: TRBV7-9
CDR3aa: CASSLEADAYEQYF
CDR3nt: TGTGCCAGCAGCTTAGAAGCCGATGCCTACGAGCAGTACTTC

d_gene: -
j_gene: TRBJ1-2
abundance: few
v_gene: TRBV25-1
CDR3aa: CASSGSWPGGYGYTF
CDR3nt: TGTGCCAGCAGTGGCTCATGGCCTGGGGGGTATGGCTACACCTTC

d_gene: -
j_gene: TRBJ1-2
abundance: -
v_gene: TRBV12-5
CDR3aa: CASGFIGRETYGYTF
CDR3nt: TGTGCTAGTGGTTTTATTGGCAGGGAAACCTATGGCTACACCTTC

d_gene: TRBD1
j_gene: TRBJ2-7
abundance: -
v_gene: TRBV20-1
CDR3aa: CSALPGGPYEQYF
CDR3nt: TGCAGTGCTCTACCAGGGGGACCCTACGAGCAGTACTTC

d_gene: -
j_gene: TRBJ2-3
abundance: once
v_gene: TRBV27
CDR3aa: CASRLWEGSDTQYF
CDR3nt: TGTGCTAGCAGACTCTGGGAAGGCTCAGATACGCAGTATTTT

d_gene: TRBD1
j_gene: TRBJ1-6
abundance: few
v_gene: TRBV4-2
CDR3aa: CASSPRKGTGSPLHF
CDR3nt: TGTGCCAGCAGCCCCCGTAAGGGGACAGGATCACCCCTCCACTTT

d_gene: -
j_gene: TRBJ2-5
abundance: few
v_gene: TRBV29-1
CDR3aa: CSVEGGGRPETQYF
CDR3nt: TGCAGCGTTGAAGGTGGGGGAAGACCAGAGACCCAGTACTTC

d_gene: -
j_gene: TRBJ1-1
abundance: -
v_gene: TRBV29-1
CDR3aa: CSVDPDGRTEAFF
CDR3nt: TGCAGCGTTGACCCCGACGGGCGGACTGAAGCTTTCTTT

d_gene: TRBD1
j_gene: TRBJ1-1
abundance: -
v_gene: TRBV29-1
CDR3aa: CSVEDLRAGGTEAFF
CDR3nt: TGTAGCGTTGAAGATCTTCGGGCAGGGGGGACTGAAGCTTTCTTT